What follows are 19 T cell receptor beta chains derived from one specimen sequenced in a study of molecular identifiers for immune sequencing clone quantification. TCRdb re-called the PCR reads with MiXCR, one entry per CDR3 protein. The data contain hundreds of thousands of distinct CDR3 sequences, about a fifth of them singletons. The specimen sequenced was naive CD8+ T cells from blood, with Jurkat cell RNA spiked in. Subset meaning: FACS-sorted CD8+CD4-CCR7+CD45RA+ naive T cells. Receptor source: a human donor in good health. Some libraries in this study had Jurkat cell RNA spiked in.

Remarks on this clonotype: A clone one base away is much larger, so this may be a read error. The chain carries TRBV24-1 and TRBJ1-5, with D unclear. This CDR3 region has 15 residues. CDR1 KGHDR and CDR2 SFDVKD come from the germline V gene. The germline V and J ends were trimmed by 7 bases and 3 bases, with 15 bases remaining between them. The CDR3 DNA reads as TGTGCCACCAGAAGGATGGTCATCCACAATCAGCCCCAGCATTTT. This sequence encodes CATRRMVIHNQPQHF.

V and J are TRBV6-2 or TRBV6-3 and TRBJ2-7, with D maybe TRBD2 (6 bases). CDR3 length equals 15 residues. V was trimmed by 10 bases and J by 6 bases, leaving 25 bases between them. From germline, CDR1 is MNHEY and CDR2 SVGEGT. CDR3 loop: CAISDLAVTTSEQYF. DNA for the CDR3: TGTGCCATCAGCGATTTAGCGGTCACAACCTCCGAGCAGTACTTC.

This clonotype has just a few counts. The chain is built from TRBV4-3 and TRBJ2-3; D possibly uses TRBD1 or TRBD2 (5 bases each). The CDR3 covers 16 residues. The germline V gene encodes CDR1 LGHNA and CDR2 YSLEER. V lost 0 bases and J 2 bases, leaving 12 bases between the germline ends. CDR3 sequence (DNA): TGCGCCAGCAGCCAAGACTCGAAGGGACCCACAGATACGCAGTATTTT. This sequence encodes CASSQDSKGPTDTQYF.

The chain uses TRBV7-6 and TRBJ1-3, with D unresolved. V was clipped by 0 bases and J by 0 bases, with 6 bases between them. Germline-derived CDR1 and CDR2 are SGHVS and FNYEAQ. The CDR3 spans 15 residues. The CDR3 spells CASSLAGVSGNTIYF. CDR3 nucleotide sequence: TGTGCCAGCAGCTTAGCAGGCGTCTCTGGAAACACCATATATTTT.

V gene TRBV7-9 combines with J gene TRBJ1-4; TRBD1 might be the D (6 bases). CDR3 size: 15 residues. Between the trimmed V and J ends, which lost 6 bases and 8 bases, there was a span of 19 bases. Germline assignment: CDR1 SEHNR and CDR2 FQNEAQ (reference sequence). CDR3 in DNA: TGTGCCAGCAGTCAAGTCGACAGGTTTTGGGAAAAACTGTTTTTT. Protein: CASSQVDRFWEKLFF.

This clonotype was detected a few times. V is TRBV18 and J is TRBJ2-3; 10 bases agree with TRBD2. Unmatched junction bases numbered 12, after V lost 3 bases and J lost 3 bases. This CDR3 is built from 18 residues. Germline V lookup: CDR1 KGHSH, CDR2 LQKENI. CDR3 DNA: TGTGCCAGCTCACCCCTGCGGAGCGGGGGGGCCGGGACAGATACGCAGTATTTT. This gives the protein CASSPLRSGGAGTDTQYF.

This clonotype showed up just a few times. The CDR3: CASSLRFGTSGQETQYF. CDR3 sequence (DNA): TGTGCCAGCAGCTTACGATTCGGGACTAGCGGACAAGAGACCCAGTACTTC. The chain combines TRBV11-2 with TRBJ2-5; 11 nucleotides match TRBD2. V lost 2 bases and J lost 2; bases outside the gene matches: 7. CDR1 and CDR2 (germline): SGHAT, FQNNGV. The CDR3 is 17 amino acids.

With regard to this clonotype: This sequence may be a read error, since a much larger clone differs from it by one base. The chain is built from TRBV9 and TRBJ1-3; D unresolved. CDR3 length equals 15 residues. Germline V gene data show CDR1 as SGDLS and CDR2 as YYNGEE. CDR3 DNA sequence: TGTGCCGGCAGCCCTACGAGAGACGGTGGAAACACCATATATTTT. Translating it yields CAGSPTRDGGNTIYF. Combining the CDR3 with reference TRBV9 and TRBJ1-3 gives the whole variable domain DSGVTQTPKHLITATGQRVTLRCSPRSGDLSVYWYQQSLDQGLQFLIQYYNGEERAKGNILERFSAQQFPDLHSELNLSSLELGDSALYFCAGSPTRDGGNTIYFGEGSWLTVV.

The table lists this clonotype with many counts. The chain is built from TRBV3-1 and TRBJ2-7; maybe TRBD1 (5 bases). CDR1 and CDR2 (germline): LGHDT, YNNKEL (reference sequence). Trimming took off 1 base at V and 3 bases at J, with 7 bases between the two ends. The CDR3 consists of 13 residues. The chain's CDR3 is CASSQGRVYEQYF. The DNA for the CDR3 is TGTGCCAGCAGCCAAGGCAGGGTCTACGAGCAGTACTTC.

A note on this clonotype: A much larger clone is a single base away; this may be a read error. The rearrangement joins TRBV20-1 to TRBJ2-7; no clear D gene. V lost 5 bases and J lost 2, with 7 bases in between. The CDR3 has 11 residues. Germline V gene sequence: CDR1 DFQATT, CDR2 SNEGSKA (reference sequence). CDR3 nucleotides: TGCAGTGCTGTGCCGACCTACGAGCAGTACTTC. Translation: CSAVPTYEQYF.

This clonotype was counted at least ten times. The chain joins TRBV30 to TRBJ2-7; the D gene is possibly TRBD1 (5 bases). Germline lookup yields CDR1 GTSNPN and CDR2 SVGIG (reference sequence). The CDR3 length is 14 residues. Trimming shortened V by 2 bases and J by 4 bases, and 15 bases separated the two germline ends. The CDR3 coding sequence is TGTGCCTGGAGTTCCGACAGTAACGCGTACGAGCAGTACTTC. This translates into CAWSSDSNAYEQYF.

This clonotype was recorded many times. The chain links TRBV20-1 to TRBJ1-2; D perhaps matches TRBD1 (5 bases). The CDR3 covers 14 residues. V was shortened by 3 bases and J by 0 bases, with 11 bases between the two germline ends. Per germline, CDR1 DFQATT and CDR2 SNEGSKA (reference sequence). CDR3 sequence reads: CSASPLGANYGYTF. In nucleotides, the CDR3 is TGCAGTGCTAGTCCCCTGGGGGCTAACTATGGCTACACCTTC.

This clonotype was picked up a small number of times. The genes are TRBV4-3 and TRBJ2-7, with a possible D match to TRBD2 (6 bases). From germline, CDR1 is LGHNA and CDR2 YSLEER. CDR3 length: 16 residues. V was clipped by 3 bases and J by 6 bases, with 21 bases between them. The CDR3 nucleotides are TGCGCCAGCAGCCACACCATGCGACGGGGGATATTCGAGCAGTACTTC. As protein: CASSHTMRRGIFEQYF.

This clonotype was detected ten times or more. The chain is built from TRBV6-5 and TRBJ2-7; D not certain. The CDR3 has 13 amino acids. Germline CDR1 MNHEY, CDR2 SVGAGI. Trimming shortened V by 6 bases and J by 4 bases, and 13 bases separated the two germline ends. This chain's CDR3 is CASSPGVEYEQYF. The CDR3 coding sequence is TGTGCCAGCAGCCCCGGCGTGGAGTACGAGCAGTACTTC.

Notes on this clonotype: This is likely a read error, given that the CDR3 carries no conserved phenylalanine or tryptophan at its end. This chain joins TRBV12-3 or TRBV12-4 and TRBJ2-3; 13 positions agree with TRBD2. The V and J ends lost 5 bases and 6 bases, in that order; junction bases with no gene match: 5. The CDR3 loop spans 15 amino acids. The CDR3 here is CASSQGTSGEDTQYL. Written as DNA, the CDR3 is TGTGCCAGCAGTCAGGGGACTAGCGGGGAGGATACGCAGTATTTA.

This clonotype was seen a handful of times. This chain uses TRBV28 with TRBJ2-5; TRBD2 matches 8 bases. The V gene's germline CDR1 is MDHEN and CDR2 SYDVKM. The CDR3 has 17 residues. Losses at the gene ends were 5 bases for V and 3 bases for J; bases not matched to a gene: 14. The CDR3 DNA follows: TGTGCCAGCAGTCTCCCGTCGGTGGGACTAGAAGAAGAGACCCAGTACTTC. Its translation is CASSLPSVGLEEETQYF.

The chain joins TRBV6-2 or TRBV6-3 to TRBJ2-1, with TRBD1 matching 10 bases. V shed 0 bases, J shed 10 bases, and the junction held 15 bases outside the gene matches. The CDR3 is made up of 18 amino acids. The germline V gene encodes CDR1 MNHEY and CDR2 SVGEGT. CDR3 bases: TGTGCCAGCAGTTACTCGAGATTTGCAGACAGGGGGCCAAGGGAGCAGTTCTTC. This translates into CASSYSRFADRGPREQFF.

This clonotype occurred a few times. The V and J genes are TRBV27 and TRBJ2-3; no definite D call. Germline loops: CDR1 MNHEY, CDR2 SMNVEV (reference sequence). The CDR3 is 12 amino acids. V was clipped by 5 bases and J by 0 bases, with 3 bases between them. In DNA form, the CDR3 reads TGTGCCAGCAGTCACAGCACAGATACGCAGTATTTT. It codes for CASSHSTDTQYF.

This clonotype came up many times. The chain recombines TRBV7-6 with TRBJ1-1, with D tentatively TRBD1 (5 bases). Trimming removed 1 base from V and 4 bases from J, with 10 bases in between. The germline CDR1 and CDR2 sequences are SGHVS and FNYEAQ. This CDR3 comprises 14 residues. CDR3 DNA sequence: TGTGCCAGCAGCTTAGGGGCAGGGACCACTGAAGCTTTCTTT. As protein: CASSLGAGTTEAFF. Complete variable domain (other parts from reference TRBV7-6 and TRBJ1-1): GAGVSQSPRYKVTKRGQDVALRCDPISGHVSLYWYRQALGQGPEFLTYFNYEAQQDKSGLPNDRFSAERPEGSISTLTIQRTEQRDSAMYRCASSLGAGTTEAFFGQGTRLTVV.